This paragraph covers one TCR beta chain sequence. Its antigen remains undetermined. No base-level quality is on record; no much larger clone is a single base apart. These data belong to a study of blood T cell repertoires in COVID-19 (dated by TCRdb to 2020 to 2021). Context from the whole study: The collaborator samples originated in the United States, Italy and Spain and spanned the acute and convalescent phases of COVID-19. The material from the prospective study consisted of cDNA or gDNA derived from T cells, B-cell-depleted T cells, or PBMCs. Subjects who had been exposed to COVID-19, were actively infected with it, or had recovered from it provided the deeply sampled blood TCRbeta repertoires that made up the dataset. The repertoires were released in a freely available public database intended as a resource for research on the immune response to SARS-CoV-2. The samples were drawn from the first 160 participants of the ongoing ImmuneRACE study and from over a thousand subjects provided by 6 global collaborators. A de-identified subject ID, COVID-19 status, age in years and sex were almost always included in the sample metadata. Where HLA class I and class II types were available, the types were taken from metadata supplied by the sample provider, not from assay-based typing.

The CDR1 and CDR2 encoded by the germline V gene are SNHLY and FYNNEI. Spanning cysteine to phenylalanine, the CDR3 consists of 15 amino acids. The DNA shown is the 45-base CDR3, in frame from base 1. Trimming leaves V shorter by 7 bases and J shorter by 4 bases, with the junction holding 7 bases beyond the gene matches. Here is what the overall study found, with its caveats: The quantity of clinical and demographic metadata differed by source and by participant and was supplied without curation.

Participants in the prospective study were aged 18 to 89 years, lived in approximately 26 United States geographic areas, and enrolled through a virtual design. Cohort assignment in the prospective study relied on participant-reported clinical history from a screening survey and a study questionnaire. For ImmuneRACE Cohort 3, a participant was defined as recovered based on two consecutive negative NP/OP PCR tests, clearance by a healthcare professional, or resolution of symptoms. Each participant in the prospective study had whole blood, serum and a nasopharyngeal or oropharyngeal swab collected by mobile phlebotomists. Participants in the prospective study had the option to provide additional blood draws and questionnaires over a roughly two-month period. Before DNA extraction, prospective study blood samples were shipped either frozen or at room temperature. TCRbeta CDR3 regions were amplified from genomic DNA by means of the immunoSEQ Assay, a bias-controlled multiplex PCR. The study's processing was this. Within the assay, amplification of reference gene primers was used to estimate how many nucleated cells each sample contained. To quantify the absolute abundance of each unique TCRbeta CDR3 rearrangement, sequence reads were collapsed and filtered. For each sample, productive Simpson clonality was calculated as the square root of Simpson's diversity index over productive rearrangements. The clones in this table, taken by TCRdb from immuneACCESS, are in-frame only. Not every clone is retained; where verified, under half of the shortfall comes from an unresolved V gene, and the cause of the rest is unknown. The D gene and trimming were derived from the DNA, and the V and J assignments and clone size from that table. This sample is represented by about 190,000 clones; around 84% of them were singletons. Roughly 3.2% of the sample is held by the ten biggest clonotypes.

Recombination connected TRBV2 to TRBJ2-2; TRBD1 fits 9 bases in the junction. The source of this sequence is a young woman who had recovered from COVID-19. The sequenced sample was PBMCs or T cells enriched from blood (not recorded which). The CDR3 region has the sequence CASMGQGVSTGELFF. The DNA sequence is as follows: TGTGCCAGCATGGGACAGGGCGTAAGCACCGGGGAGCTGTTTTTT.